This TCR beta chain was documented in a study of tissue T cells after allogeneic stem cell transplantation. Notes on the study in general: Anatomically similar tissues had similar TCR repertoires within each patient. This small cohort was clinically heterogeneous, and sampling depth was a limitation. Few T cell clones were shared across patients, but motif clusters showed tissue-specific shared signatures.

Survey-depth TCRbeta CDR3 sequencing reported V/J genes and productive frequencies. This table comes from immunoSEQ multiplex PCR, and its TCRdb copy is limited to in-frame clones, with some not included. Found here are some 11,000 clones, 70% of them singletons; the top ten hold approximately 14%. CDR3 length: 14 amino acids. The V gene lost 5 bases and the J gene lost 5 bases, with 13 bases spanning the gap. Germline V CDR1 and CDR2: LNHNV, YYDKDF (reference sequence). As to this clone: Its antigen is unidentified.

The rearrangement joins TRBV15 to TRBJ1-5; TRBD1 might be the D (6 bases). Material: tissue from the right colon, obtained at autopsy. The receptor was derived from a woman aged 18-55 years with breast cancer. CDR3 loop: CATSQDGGDQPQHF. CDR3 sequence (DNA): TGTGCCACCAGCCAGGACGGGGGCGATCAGCCCCAGCATTTT.